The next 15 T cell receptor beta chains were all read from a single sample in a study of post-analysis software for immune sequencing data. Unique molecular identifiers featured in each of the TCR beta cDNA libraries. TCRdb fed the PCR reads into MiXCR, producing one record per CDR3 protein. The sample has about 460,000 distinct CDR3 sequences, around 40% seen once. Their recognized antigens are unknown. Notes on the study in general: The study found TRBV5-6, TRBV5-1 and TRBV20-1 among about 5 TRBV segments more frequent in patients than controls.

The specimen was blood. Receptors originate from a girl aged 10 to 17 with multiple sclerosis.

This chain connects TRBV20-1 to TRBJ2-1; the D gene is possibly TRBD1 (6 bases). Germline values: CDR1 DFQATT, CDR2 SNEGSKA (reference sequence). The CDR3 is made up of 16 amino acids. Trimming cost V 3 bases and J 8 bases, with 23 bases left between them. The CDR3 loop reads CSASSLGGFNGDEQFF. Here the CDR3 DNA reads TGCAGTGCTAGCAGTCTTGGGGGCTTCAACGGCGATGAGCAGTTCTTC.

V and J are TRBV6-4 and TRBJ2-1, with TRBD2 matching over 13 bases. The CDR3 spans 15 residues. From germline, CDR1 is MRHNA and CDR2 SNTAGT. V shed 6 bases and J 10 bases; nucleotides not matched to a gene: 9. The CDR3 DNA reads TGTGCCAGCAGCGCCGGGACTAGCGGGGTCGACGAGCAGTTCTTC. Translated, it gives CASSAGTSGVDEQFF.

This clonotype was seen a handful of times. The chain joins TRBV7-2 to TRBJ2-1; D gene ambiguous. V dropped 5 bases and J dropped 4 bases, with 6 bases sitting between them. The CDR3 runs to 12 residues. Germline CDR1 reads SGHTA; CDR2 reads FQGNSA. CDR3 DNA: TGTGCCAGCAGCCCCCGGTACAATGAGCAGTTCTTC. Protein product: CASSPRYNEQFF.

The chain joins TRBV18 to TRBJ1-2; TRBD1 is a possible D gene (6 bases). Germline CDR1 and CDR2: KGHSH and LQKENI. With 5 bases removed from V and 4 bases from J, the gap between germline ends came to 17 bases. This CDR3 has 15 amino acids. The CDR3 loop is CASSSQETGFYGYTF. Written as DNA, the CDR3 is TGTGCCAGCTCATCCCAAGAGACAGGATTCTATGGCTACACCTTC.

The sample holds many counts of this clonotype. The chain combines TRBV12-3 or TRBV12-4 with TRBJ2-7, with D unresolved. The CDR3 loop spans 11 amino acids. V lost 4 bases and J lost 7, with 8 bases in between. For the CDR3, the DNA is TGTGCCAGCAGTTCCCAAAGGGAGCAGTACTTC. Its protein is CASSSQREQYF.

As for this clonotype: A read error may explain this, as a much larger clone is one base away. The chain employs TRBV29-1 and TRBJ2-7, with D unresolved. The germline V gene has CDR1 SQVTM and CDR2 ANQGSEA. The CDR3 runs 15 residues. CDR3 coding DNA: TGCAGCGTTGAAGCCCCGACACCTTCCTCCTACGGGCAGTACTTC. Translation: CSVEAPTPSSYGQYF.

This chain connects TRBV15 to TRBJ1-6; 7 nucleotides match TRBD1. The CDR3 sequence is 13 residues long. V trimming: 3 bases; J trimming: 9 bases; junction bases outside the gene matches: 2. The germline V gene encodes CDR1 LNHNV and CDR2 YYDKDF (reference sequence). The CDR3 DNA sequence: TGTGCCACCAGCAGGAGGGGGCGTTCACCCCTCCACTTT. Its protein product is CATSRRGRSPLHF.

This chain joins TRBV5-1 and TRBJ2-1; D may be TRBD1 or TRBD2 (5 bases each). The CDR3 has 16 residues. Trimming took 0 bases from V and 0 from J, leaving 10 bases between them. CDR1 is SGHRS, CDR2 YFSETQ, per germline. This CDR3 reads CASSLDHGTSYNEQFF. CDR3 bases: TGCGCCAGCAGCTTGGATCACGGGACCTCCTACAATGAGCAGTTCTTC.

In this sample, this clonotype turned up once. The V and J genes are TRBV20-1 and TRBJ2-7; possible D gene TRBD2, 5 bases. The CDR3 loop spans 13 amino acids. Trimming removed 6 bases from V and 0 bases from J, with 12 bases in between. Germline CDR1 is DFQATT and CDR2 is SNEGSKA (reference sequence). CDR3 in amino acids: CSAWESSSYEQYF. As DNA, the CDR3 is TGCAGTGCCTGGGAGTCCAGCTCCTACGAGCAGTACTTC.

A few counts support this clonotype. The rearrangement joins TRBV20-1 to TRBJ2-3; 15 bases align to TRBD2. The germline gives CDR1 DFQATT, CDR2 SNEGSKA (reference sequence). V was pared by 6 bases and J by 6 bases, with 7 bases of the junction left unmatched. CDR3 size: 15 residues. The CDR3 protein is CSAHGLAGGGDTQYF. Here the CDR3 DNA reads TGCAGTGCGCACGGACTAGCGGGAGGGGGCGATACGCAGTATTTT.

CDR3 region: CASREGLAGDYEQYF. CDR3 in DNA: TGTGCCAGCAGGGAGGGACTAGCGGGAGACTACGAGCAGTACTTC. This chain uses TRBV6-2 or TRBV6-3 with TRBJ2-4, with TRBD2 identical over 14 bases. The J call is in doubt because the DNA end fits TRBJ2-7 better. The CDR3 is 15 residues long. The V gene's germline CDR1 is MNHEY and CDR2 SVGEGT.

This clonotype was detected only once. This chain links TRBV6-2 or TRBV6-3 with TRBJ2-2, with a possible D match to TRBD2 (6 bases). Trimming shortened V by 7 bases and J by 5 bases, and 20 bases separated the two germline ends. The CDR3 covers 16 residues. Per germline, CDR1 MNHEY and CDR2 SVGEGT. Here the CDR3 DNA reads TGTGCCAGCAACGACTACCTTTTTGGGGGGACCGGGGAGCTGTTTTTT. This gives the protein CASNDYLFGGTGELFF.

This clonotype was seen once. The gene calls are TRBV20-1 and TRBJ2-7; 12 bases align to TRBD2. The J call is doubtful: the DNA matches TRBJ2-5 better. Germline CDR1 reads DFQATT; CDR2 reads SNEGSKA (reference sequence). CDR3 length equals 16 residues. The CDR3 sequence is CSASPLAGGLGETQYF. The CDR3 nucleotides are TGCAGTGCGAGCCCGCTAGCGGGAGGGCTTGGGGAGACCCAGTACTTC.

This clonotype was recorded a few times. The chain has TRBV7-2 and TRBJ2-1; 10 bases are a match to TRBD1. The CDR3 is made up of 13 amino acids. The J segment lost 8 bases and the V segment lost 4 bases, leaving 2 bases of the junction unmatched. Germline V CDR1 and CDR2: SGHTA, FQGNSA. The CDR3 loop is CASSSTGGYEQFF. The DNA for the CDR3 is TGTGCCAGCAGCTCGACAGGGGGCTATGAGCAGTTCTTC.

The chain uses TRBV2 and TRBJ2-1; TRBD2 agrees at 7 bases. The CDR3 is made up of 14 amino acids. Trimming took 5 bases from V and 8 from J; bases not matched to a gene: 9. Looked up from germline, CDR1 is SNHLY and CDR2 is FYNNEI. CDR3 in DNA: TGTGCCAGCAGTTTACTAGCGCAATACGATGAGCAGTTCTTC. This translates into CASSLLAQYDEQFF.